A single sample is the source of the 3 T cell receptor beta chains below, sequenced in a study of spatial heterogeneity in lung cancer (dated by TCRdb to about 2019). To prepare the library, 5' RACE was applied. The run used a NextSeq 500. TCRdb trimmed the raw reads at Q25, called clones with MiXCR and kept productive beta chains. Under each unique CDR3 protein, matching rows form one entry showing the most common genes and DNA. For this sample there are about 120,000 distinct CDR3 sequences; more than 9% appear just once. Approximately 17% of the sample comes from the top ten. Read against the paper, the sample's time point label means: blood at routine non-recurrence follow-up after resection. Whole RNA extracted from tumor and nontumor lung tissue, or from cryopreserved PBMC samples, was used for TCR sequencing without cell sorting. The sequencing here drew on PBMCs, taken at follow-up. Source of these receptors: a male donor with early-stage non-small cell lung cancer.

This clonotype was picked up a small number of times. The chain uses TRBV5-4 and TRBJ1-1; 8 nucleotides agree with TRBD1. The CDR3 totals 14 residues. V was pared by 4 bases and J by 3 bases, with 5 bases of the junction left unmatched. Per the germline V gene, CDR1 is SGHNT and CDR2 is YYREEE (reference sequence). The CDR3 reads CASSAQGAYTEAFF. The CDR3 nucleotides are TGTGCCAGCAGCGCGCAGGGGGCGTACACTGAAGCTTTCTTT.

This clonotype was detected only a few times. The CDR3 coding sequence is TGCGCCAGCAGCGGGGGAAACACAGATACGCAGTATTTT. Its translation is CASSGGNTDTQYF. The chain recombines TRBV5-1 with TRBJ2-3; D is possibly TRBD1 or TRBD2 (5 bases each). Trimming shortened V by 4 bases and J by 2 bases, and 8 bases separated the two germline ends. Looked up from germline, CDR1 is SGHRS and CDR2 is YFSETQ. This CDR3 region has 13 residues.

This clonotype was detected many times. The genes are TRBV27 and TRBJ2-1, with TRBD2 identical over 7 bases. Germline loops: CDR1 MNHEY, CDR2 SMNVEV (reference sequence). The CDR3 contains 14 residues. With 5 bases clipped from V and 2 bases from J, the junction kept 3 bases outside the gene matches. The CDR3 nucleotides read TGTGCCAGCAGTAGCGGGGCTACCTACAATGAGCAGTTCTTC. Translated, it gives CASSSGATYNEQFF.